The entry below describes one T cell receptor beta chain. What it binds is unknown. A much bigger clone sits one base away, suggesting this may be a read error. Researchers drew blood RNA from unsorted whole blood and extracted germline DNA as well. With a constant-region primer, TCR beta cDNA was made from about 0.5 ug of total RNA. Three nested multiplex PCR rounds of slightly modified ARM-PCR generated TCR beta libraries. The opening two PCR rounds, 10 cycles each, paired TRBV1-TRBV30 forward primers with a C-beta reverse primer. Each CDR3 protein gets one entry after TCRdb re-called the multiplex PCR reads with MiXCR. The sample lists about 330,000 distinct CDR3 sequences; roughly two thirds were seen once. This record comes from a study of tumor-infiltrating lymphocytes in primary liver carcinoma. Across the whole study: Through surgical resection, the patients' primary liver carcinoma was treated.

Trimming pared 6 bases from V and 5 bases from J, leaving 13 bases between. Germline loops: CDR1 MNHEY, CDR2 SVGEGT. The CDR3 spans 13 residues. Overall study findings and caveats: The samples were not sorted (they were bulk), so CD4+ and CD8+ repertoires were not compared. Pairs comparing tumor with adjacent tissue or blood overlapped less than pairs drawn from tumor regions.

This chain uses TRBV6-2 or TRBV6-3 with TRBJ1-1; no reliable D call. Specimen: peripheral blood. This sequence was found in a man aged 40-49 years with primary liver carcinoma and hepatitis B virus infection. The CDR3 DNA reads TGTGCCAGCAGCGAAGCGGGGAGAACTGAAGCTTTCTTT. Amino acids: CASSEAGRTEAFF.